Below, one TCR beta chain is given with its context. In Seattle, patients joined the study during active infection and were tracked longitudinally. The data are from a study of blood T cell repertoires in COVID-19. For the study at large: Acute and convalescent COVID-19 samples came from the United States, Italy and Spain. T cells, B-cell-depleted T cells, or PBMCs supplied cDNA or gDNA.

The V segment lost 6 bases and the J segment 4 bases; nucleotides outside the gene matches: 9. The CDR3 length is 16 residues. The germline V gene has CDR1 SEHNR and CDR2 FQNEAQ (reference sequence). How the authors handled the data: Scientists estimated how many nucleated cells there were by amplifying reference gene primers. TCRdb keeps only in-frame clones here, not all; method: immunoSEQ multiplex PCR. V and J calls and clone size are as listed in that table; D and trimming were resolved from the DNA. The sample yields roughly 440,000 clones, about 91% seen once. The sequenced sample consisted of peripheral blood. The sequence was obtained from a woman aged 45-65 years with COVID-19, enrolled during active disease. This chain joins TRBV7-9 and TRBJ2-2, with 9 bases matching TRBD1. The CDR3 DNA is TGTGCCAGCAGAACGAACGGACAGGGGATCACCGGGGAGCTGTTTTTT. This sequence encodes CASRTNGQGITGELFF.